The rows below give T cell receptor beta chains drawn from one sample of a study of CD8 T cell repertoires and HIV-1 epitope variants. Generated by immunoSEQ multiplex PCR, the TCRdb table keeps only in-frame clones and is missing some. The sample has around 5,300 clones; 50% to 70% are singletons. These receptors are not linked to any known antigen. Sequenced input: cultured CD8+ T cells derived from PBMCs. The source of these receptors is a male donor with HIV. The CDR3 runs from the conserved cysteine through the conserved F or W. D genes are given only for firm matches. Rows give clone size only sometimes, using once, few, many, or a class for an expanded clone.

v_call,j_call,d_call,clone_size,cdr3_nt,cdr3_aa
TRBV27,TRBJ2-7,TRBD2,once,TGTGCCAGCAGTTTTCAGGCGGGAGGGACCTACGAGCAGTACTTC,CASSFQAGGTYEQYF
TRBV4-1,TRBJ2-2,-,-,TGCGCCAGCAGCCCCCAGGACACGGGGACCACCGGGGAGCTGTTTTTT,CASSPQDTGTTGELFF
TRBV19,TRBJ1-5,-,-,TGTGCCAGTACCGCGGAGGGGCGCAGCAATCAGCCCCAGCATTTT,CASTAEGRSNQPQHF
TRBV27,TRBJ1-2,-,-,TGTGCCAGCCGAGGGGGGGACTATGGCTACACCTTC,CASRGGDYGYTF
TRBV6-6,TRBJ1-2,-,-,TGTGCCAGCAGTTTACACGATCGGGATGGCTACACCTTC,CASSLHDRDGYTF
TRBV2,TRBJ2-2,-,medium-sized,TGTGCCAGCAGCACCGGGACTGGCTCCTGGGAGCTGTTTTTT,CASSTGTGSWELFF
TRBV2,TRBJ2-7,TRBD2,-,TGTGCCAGCGATAGCGGGAGGGCGGGAGAGCAGTACTTC,CASDSGRAGEQYF
TRBV27,TRBJ1-3,-,few,TGTGCCAGCAGTTTATCGGCAGGTCCTGGAAACACCATATATTTT,CASSLSAGPGNTIYF
TRBV7-7,TRBJ2-5,-,-,TGTGCTAGCAGCTTAGAAGCGGGTCAAGAGACCCAGTACTTC,CASSLEAGQETQYF
TRBV5-4,TRBJ2-7,TRBD2,medium-sized,TGTGCCAGCAGCTTGGGCGGGGGGAACAACGAGCAGTACTTC,CASSLGGGNNEQYF
TRBV23-1,TRBJ2-2,-,few,TGCGCCAGCAGTCAATCGACCCTCTACACCGGGGAGCTGTTTTTT,CASSQSTLYTGELFF
TRBV7-6,TRBJ2-7,TRBD2,few,TGTGCCAGCAGCCTGGTCGGGGGGGCCTCGGACGAGCAGTACTTC,CASSLVGGASDEQYF
TRBV19,TRBJ2-2,-,-,TGTGCCAGTATGGCGGGGGAGCTGTTTTTT,CASMAGELFF
TRBV7-2,TRBJ2-7,-,-,TGTGCCAGCAGGTTTAACAGGGGAGGCTACGAGCAGTACTTC,CASRFNRGGYEQYF
TRBV27,TRBJ2-7,-,once,TGTGCCAGCAGCTTCGAAAGGGGGTCTCCGGGAGAGCAGTACTTC,CASSFERGSPGEQYF
TRBV5-5,TRBJ1-1,-,-,TGTGCCAGCAGCCGGGTGCGGGGGAACACTGAAGCTTTCTTT,CASSRVRGNTEAFF
TRBV28,TRBJ1-1,-,-,TGTGCCAGCACCACCAGGGGAACTGAAGCTTTCTTT,CASTTRGTEAFF
TRBV19,TRBJ2-7,-,few,TGTGCCAGTAGTATAGGGGTAGGGATCTACGAGCAGTACTTC,CASSIGVGIYEQYF
TRBV9,TRBJ1-2,-,-,TGTGCCAGCAGCGCAGTGGGGGGTCAGTATGGCTACACCTTC,CASSAVGGQYGYTF
TRBV5-6,TRBJ2-7,-,-,TGTGCCAGCAGCCCGGGGTCTTACGAGCAGTACTTC,CASSPGSYEQYF
TRBV5-6,TRBJ2-7,-,few,TGTGCCAGCAGCTTGTGGACAGTACTACGAGAGCAGTACTTC,CASSLWTVLREQYF
TRBV4-2,TRBJ2-3,TRBD1,-,TGTGCCAGCAGCCCTGAGGGGGCCACAGATACGCAGTATTTT,CASSPEGATDTQYF
TRBV5-8,TRBJ2-7,-,-,TGTGCCAGCAGCCTGAACCTAGAGCAGTACTTC,CASSLNLEQYF
TRBV5-4,TRBJ2-7,TRBD1,once,TGTGCCAGCAGCCCGGACAGGGTCTCCTACGAGCAGTACTTC,CASSPDRVSYEQYF
TRBV27,TRBJ2-3,-,-,TGTGCCAGCAGATCCCCGTCCGGCACAGATACGCAGTATTTT,CASRSPSGTDTQYF
TRBV5-1,TRBJ2-5,-,once,TGCGCCAGCAGCTTGGAGGGGCAGGGGACCCAGTACTTC,CASSLEGQGTQYF
TRBV7-3,TRBJ1-5,-,-,TGTGCCAGCAGTTCAGGTCCTGGGCAGCCCCAGCATTTT,CASSSGPGQPQHF
TRBV4-2,TRBJ1-1,TRBD1,-,TGTGCCAGCAGCCAAGGGGACAGGGGGCCCACTGAAGCTTTCTTT,CASSQGDRGPTEAFF
TRBV7-2,TRBJ2-1,-,-,TGTGCCAGCAGCTTAGGAGGAGAGAATGAGCAGTTCTTC,CASSLGGENEQFF
TRBV29-1,TRBJ1-5,-,-,TGCAGCGTTCAATACCCGGGGGGGATAGGAAATCAGCCCCAGCATTTT,CSVQYPGGIGNQPQHF
TRBV7-7,TRBJ2-3,-,-,TGTGCCAGCAGCACCGGGCACAGGACAGATACGCAGTATTTT,CASSTGHRTDTQYF
TRBV7-2,TRBJ1-4,-,-,TGTGCCAGCAGCGGAGCGGGGGCTCGAGAAAAACTGTTTTTT,CASSGAGAREKLFF
TRBV5-1,TRBJ2-1,TRBD1,-,TGCGCCAGCAGCGTGGACAGGGGAAATGAGCAGTTCTTC,CASSVDRGNEQFF
TRBV11-2,TRBJ2-7,TRBD2,once,TGTGCCAGCAGAAGCCCTGGGAGGGGTGGCTCCTACGAGCAGTACTTC,CASRSPGRGGSYEQYF